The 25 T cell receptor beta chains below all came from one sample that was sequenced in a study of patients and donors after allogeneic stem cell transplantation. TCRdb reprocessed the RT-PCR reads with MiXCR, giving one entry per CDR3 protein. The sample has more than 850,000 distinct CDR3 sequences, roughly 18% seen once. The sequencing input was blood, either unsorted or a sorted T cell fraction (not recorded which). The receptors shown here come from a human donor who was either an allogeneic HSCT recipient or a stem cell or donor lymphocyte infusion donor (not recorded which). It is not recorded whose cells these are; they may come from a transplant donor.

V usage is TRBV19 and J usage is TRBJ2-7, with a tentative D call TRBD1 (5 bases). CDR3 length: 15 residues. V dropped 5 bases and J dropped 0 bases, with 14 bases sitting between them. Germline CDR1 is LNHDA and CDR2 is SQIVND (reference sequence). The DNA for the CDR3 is TGTGCCAGTAGTCCCCCGTGGACAAGCTCCTACGAGCAGTACTTC. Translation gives CASSPPWTSSYEQYF.

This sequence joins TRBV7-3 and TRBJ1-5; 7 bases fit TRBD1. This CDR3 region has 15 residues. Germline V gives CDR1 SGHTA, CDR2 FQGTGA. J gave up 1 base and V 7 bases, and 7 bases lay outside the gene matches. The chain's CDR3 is CASIQHRGSNQPQHF. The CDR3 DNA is TGTGCCAGCATCCAACACAGGGGCAGCAATCAGCCCCAGCATTTT. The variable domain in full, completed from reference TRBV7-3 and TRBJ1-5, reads GAGVSQTPSNKVTEKGKYVELRCDPISGHTALYWYRQSLGQGPEFLIYFQGTGAADDSGLPNDRFFAVRPEGSVSTLKIQRTERGDSAVYLCASIQHRGSNQPQHFGDGTRLSIL.

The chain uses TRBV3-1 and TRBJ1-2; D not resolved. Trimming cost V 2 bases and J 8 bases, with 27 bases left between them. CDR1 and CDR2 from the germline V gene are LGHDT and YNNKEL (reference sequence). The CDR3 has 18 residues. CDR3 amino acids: CASSQTLSADFGSGGYTF. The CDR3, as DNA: TGTGCCAGCAGCCAAACCCTGTCAGCTGATTTTGGGTCGGGGGGCTACACCTTC.

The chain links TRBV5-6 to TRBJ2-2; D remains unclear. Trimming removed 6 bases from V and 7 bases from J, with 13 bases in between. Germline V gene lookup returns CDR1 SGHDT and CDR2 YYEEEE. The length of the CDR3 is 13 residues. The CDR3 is CASNPRSGGELFF. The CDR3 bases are TGTGCCAGCAACCCCAGGAGTGGCGGGGAGCTGTTTTTT.

For the CDR3, the DNA is TGTGCCACCAGTGATTGGGGACAGTCCGGATTGACCCAGTACTTC. This sequence encodes CATSDWGQSGLTQYF. The V gene is TRBV24-1, the J gene TRBJ2-5; TRBD1 matches 7 bases. The germline CDR1 and CDR2 sequences are KGHDR and SFDVKD. J was trimmed by 7 bases and V by 2 bases; bases with no gene match: 9. The CDR3 runs to 15 residues.

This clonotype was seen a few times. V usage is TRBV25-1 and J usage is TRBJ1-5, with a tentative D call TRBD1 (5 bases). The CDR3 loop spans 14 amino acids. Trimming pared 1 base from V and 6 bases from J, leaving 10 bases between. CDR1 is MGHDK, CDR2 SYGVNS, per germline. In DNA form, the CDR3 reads TGTGCCAGCAGTGAATTGGGGAGGGGTCAGCCCCAGCATTTT. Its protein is CASSELGRGQPQHF. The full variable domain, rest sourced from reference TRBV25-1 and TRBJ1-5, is EADIYQTPRYLVIGTGKKITLECSQTMGHDKMYWYQQDPGMELHLIHYSYGVNSTEKGDLSSESTVSRIRTEHFPLTLESARPSHTSQYLCASSELGRGQPQHFGDGTRLSIL.

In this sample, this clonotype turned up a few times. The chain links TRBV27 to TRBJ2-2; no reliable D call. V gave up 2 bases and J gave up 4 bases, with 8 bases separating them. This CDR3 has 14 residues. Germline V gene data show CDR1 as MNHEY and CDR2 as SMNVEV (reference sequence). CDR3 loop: CASSLGVFTGELFF. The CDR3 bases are TGTGCCAGCAGTTTAGGGGTTTTCACCGGGGAGCTGTTTTTT.

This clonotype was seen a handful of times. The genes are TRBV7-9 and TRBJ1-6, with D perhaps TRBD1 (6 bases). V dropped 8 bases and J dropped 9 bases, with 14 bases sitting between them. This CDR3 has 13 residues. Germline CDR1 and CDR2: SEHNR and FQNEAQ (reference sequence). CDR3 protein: CASRRTETSPLHF. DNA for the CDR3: TGTGCCAGCCGCAGGACAGAAACTTCACCCCTCCACTTT.

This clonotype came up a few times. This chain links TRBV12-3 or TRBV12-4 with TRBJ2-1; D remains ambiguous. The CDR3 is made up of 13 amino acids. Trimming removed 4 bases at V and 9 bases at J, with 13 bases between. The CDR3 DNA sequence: TGTGCCAGCAGTTATCTACTTGGGGTTGAGCAGTTCTTC. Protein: CASSYLLGVEQFF.

Here the CDR3 DNA reads TGTGCCACCAGTGAGGGACACCACTACGAGCAGTACTTC. It codes for CATSEGHHYEQYF. V usage is TRBV24-1 and J usage is TRBJ2-7, with a tentative D call TRBD1 (6 bases). Germline lookup yields CDR1 KGHDR and CDR2 SFDVKD. The CDR3 has 13 residues. Trimming shortened V by 4 bases and J by 3 bases, and 9 bases separated the two germline ends.

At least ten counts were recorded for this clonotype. CDR3 nucleotides: TGTGCCACCAGCAGAGATCAGCTAGCGGGGGAAGACGGAGAGACCCAGTACTTC. This encodes CATSRDQLAGEDGETQYF. This chain links TRBV15 with TRBJ2-5; TRBD2 agrees at 10 bases. CDR1 is LNHNV and CDR2 is YYDKDF in the germline V gene (reference sequence). The ends lost 0 bases at V and 4 bases at J; junction bases unmatched: 11. The CDR3 spans 18 residues.

In DNA, the CDR3 is TGTGCCAGCGGAAAATGGGGGGTAGCCAAAAACATTCAGTACTTC. This encodes CASGKWGVAKNIQYF. The chain uses TRBV6-1 and TRBJ2-4; possibly TRBD2 for D (6 bases). V lost 8 bases to trimming and J lost 0 bases, with 14 bases between them. There are 15 residues in the CDR3. CDR1 is MNHNS and CDR2 is SASEGT in the germline V gene.

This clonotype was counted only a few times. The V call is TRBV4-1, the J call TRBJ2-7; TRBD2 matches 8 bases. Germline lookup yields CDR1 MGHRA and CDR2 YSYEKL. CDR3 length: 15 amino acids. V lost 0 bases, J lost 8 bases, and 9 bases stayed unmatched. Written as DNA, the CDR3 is TGCGCCAGCAGCCAAGAGACTAGCGTGGTCCTACAGCAGTACTTC. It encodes CASSQETSVVLQQYF.

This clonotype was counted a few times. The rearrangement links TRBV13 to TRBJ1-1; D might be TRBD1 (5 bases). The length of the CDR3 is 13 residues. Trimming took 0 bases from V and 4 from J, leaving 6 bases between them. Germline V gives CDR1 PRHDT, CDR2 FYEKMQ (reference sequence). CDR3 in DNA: TGTGCCAGCAGCTTAGGGACAGCCACTGAAGCTTTCTTT. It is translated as CASSLGTATEAFF.

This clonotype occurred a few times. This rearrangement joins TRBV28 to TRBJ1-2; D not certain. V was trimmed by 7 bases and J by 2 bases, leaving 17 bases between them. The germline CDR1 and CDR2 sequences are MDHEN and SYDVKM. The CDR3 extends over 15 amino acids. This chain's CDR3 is CASTLLLRENYGYTF. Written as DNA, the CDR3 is TGTGCCAGCACCCTACTATTAAGGGAGAACTATGGCTACACCTTC.

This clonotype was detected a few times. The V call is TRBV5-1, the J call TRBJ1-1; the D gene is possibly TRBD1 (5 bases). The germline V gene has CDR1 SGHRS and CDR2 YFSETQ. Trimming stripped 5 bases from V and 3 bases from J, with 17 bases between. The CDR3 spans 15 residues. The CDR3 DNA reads TGCGCCAGCAGTTTCCCGGGACGGATGGACACTGAAGCTTTCTTT. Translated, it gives CASSFPGRMDTEAFF. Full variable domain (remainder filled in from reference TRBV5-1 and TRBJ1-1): KAGVTQTPRYLIKTRGQQVTLSCSPISGHRSVSWYQQTPGQGLQFLFEYFSETQRNKGNFPGRFSGRQFSNSRSEMNVSTLELGDSALYLCASSFPGRMDTEAFFGQGTRLTVV.

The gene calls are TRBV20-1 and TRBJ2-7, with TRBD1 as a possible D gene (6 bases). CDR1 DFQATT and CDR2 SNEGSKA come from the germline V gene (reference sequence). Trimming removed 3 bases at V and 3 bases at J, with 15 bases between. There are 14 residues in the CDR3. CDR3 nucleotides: TGCAGTGCTAGTCAACCGGGACAAGTCTACGAGCAGTACTTC. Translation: CSASQPGQVYEQYF.

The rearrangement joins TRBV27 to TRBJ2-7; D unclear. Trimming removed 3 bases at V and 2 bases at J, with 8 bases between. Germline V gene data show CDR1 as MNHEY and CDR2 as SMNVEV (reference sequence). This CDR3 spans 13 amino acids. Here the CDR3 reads CASSFTPTYEQYF. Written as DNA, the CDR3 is TGTGCCAGCAGTTTTACGCCAACCTACGAGCAGTACTTC.

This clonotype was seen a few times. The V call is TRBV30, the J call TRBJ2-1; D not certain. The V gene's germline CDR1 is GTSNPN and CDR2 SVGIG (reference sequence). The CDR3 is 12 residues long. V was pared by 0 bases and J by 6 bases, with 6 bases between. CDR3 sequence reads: CAWSVRGNEQFF. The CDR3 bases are TGTGCCTGGAGTGTAAGAGGCAATGAGCAGTTCTTC.

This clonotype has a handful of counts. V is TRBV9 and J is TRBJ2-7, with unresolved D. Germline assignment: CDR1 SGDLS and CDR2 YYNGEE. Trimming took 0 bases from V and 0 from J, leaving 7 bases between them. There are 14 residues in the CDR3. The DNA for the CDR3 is TGTGCCAGCAGCGTAGCGGTGTACTCCTACGAGCAGTACTTC. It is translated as CASSVAVYSYEQYF.

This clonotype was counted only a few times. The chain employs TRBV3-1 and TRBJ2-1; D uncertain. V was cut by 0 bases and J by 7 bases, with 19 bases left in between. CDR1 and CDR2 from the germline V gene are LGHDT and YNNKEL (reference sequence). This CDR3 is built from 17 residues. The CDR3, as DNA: TGTGCCAGCAGCCAAGATGTTGGTGCCAGGCAGAGGAATGAGCAGTTCTTC. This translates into CASSQDVGARQRNEQFF.

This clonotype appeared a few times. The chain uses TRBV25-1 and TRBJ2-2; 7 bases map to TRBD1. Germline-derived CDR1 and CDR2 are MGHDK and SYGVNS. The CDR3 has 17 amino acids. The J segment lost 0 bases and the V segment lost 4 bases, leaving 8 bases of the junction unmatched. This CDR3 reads CASSALSGGTNTGELFF. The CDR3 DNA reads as TGTGCCAGCAGTGCATTATCAGGGGGAACGAACACCGGGGAGCTGTTTTTT.

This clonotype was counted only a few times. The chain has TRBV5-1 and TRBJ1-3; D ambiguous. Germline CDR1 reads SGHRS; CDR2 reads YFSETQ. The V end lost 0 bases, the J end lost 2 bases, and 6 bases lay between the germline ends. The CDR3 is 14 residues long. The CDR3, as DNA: TGCGCCAGCAGCTTGGAACAACCTGGAAACACCATATATTTT. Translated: CASSLEQPGNTIYF.

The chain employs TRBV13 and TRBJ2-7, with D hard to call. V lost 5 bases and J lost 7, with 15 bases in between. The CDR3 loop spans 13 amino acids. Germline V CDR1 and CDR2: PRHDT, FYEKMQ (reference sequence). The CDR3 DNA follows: TGTGCCAGCAGCCCCGGGTCTGCGAGTGAGCAGTACTTC. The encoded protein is CASSPGSASEQYF.

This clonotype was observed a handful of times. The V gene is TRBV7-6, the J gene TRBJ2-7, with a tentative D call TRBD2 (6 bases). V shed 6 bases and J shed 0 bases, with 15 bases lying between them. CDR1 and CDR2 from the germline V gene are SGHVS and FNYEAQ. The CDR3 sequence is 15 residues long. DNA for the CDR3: TGTGCCAGCAGTCAGGGCGGGACGTTCTCCTACGAGCAGTACTTC. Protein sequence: CASSQGGTFSYEQYF.